There are a few counts of the clone carrying this T cell receptor (beta chain). The target antigen is unknown. V lost 3 bases and J lost 8, with 13 bases in between. CDR3 length: 13 amino acids. Germline values: CDR1 MDHEN, CDR2 SYDVKM. The record originates from a study of beta chain features in type 1 diabetes. Naive, central memory, regulatory and stem cell-like memory cells within the CD4+ compartment were sorted using CD45RO/CCR7/CD25/CD127/CD95/CD27. Every sorted population was more than 98% pure. Of the isolated RNA, all was reverse transcribed, and so the sequenced material was expressed TCRB transcripts. Produced via immunoSEQ multiplex PCR; TCRdb's table is partial and in-frame only. This sample has hundreds of thousands of clones, with roughly 8.8% found just once. Study-wide findings and caveats: Within the patient group, naive, central memory and Treg TCRB repertoires appeared more similar to each other than within healthy donors. TCRB CDR3 length was moderately but significantly reduced in all four CD4+ subsets of Type 1 diabetes patients. Here, the possible influence of HLA type (on TCRB rearrangement) remained unresolved.

The V gene is TRBV28, the J gene TRBJ1-2, with D unresolved. This sequence was found in a man aged 25-40 years with type 1 diabetes. Material: central memory CD4+ T cells from blood. CDR3 nucleotide sequence: TGTGCCAGCAGTTTCATGAGGGAGGAAGGCTACACCTTC. This translates into CASSFMREEGYTF.